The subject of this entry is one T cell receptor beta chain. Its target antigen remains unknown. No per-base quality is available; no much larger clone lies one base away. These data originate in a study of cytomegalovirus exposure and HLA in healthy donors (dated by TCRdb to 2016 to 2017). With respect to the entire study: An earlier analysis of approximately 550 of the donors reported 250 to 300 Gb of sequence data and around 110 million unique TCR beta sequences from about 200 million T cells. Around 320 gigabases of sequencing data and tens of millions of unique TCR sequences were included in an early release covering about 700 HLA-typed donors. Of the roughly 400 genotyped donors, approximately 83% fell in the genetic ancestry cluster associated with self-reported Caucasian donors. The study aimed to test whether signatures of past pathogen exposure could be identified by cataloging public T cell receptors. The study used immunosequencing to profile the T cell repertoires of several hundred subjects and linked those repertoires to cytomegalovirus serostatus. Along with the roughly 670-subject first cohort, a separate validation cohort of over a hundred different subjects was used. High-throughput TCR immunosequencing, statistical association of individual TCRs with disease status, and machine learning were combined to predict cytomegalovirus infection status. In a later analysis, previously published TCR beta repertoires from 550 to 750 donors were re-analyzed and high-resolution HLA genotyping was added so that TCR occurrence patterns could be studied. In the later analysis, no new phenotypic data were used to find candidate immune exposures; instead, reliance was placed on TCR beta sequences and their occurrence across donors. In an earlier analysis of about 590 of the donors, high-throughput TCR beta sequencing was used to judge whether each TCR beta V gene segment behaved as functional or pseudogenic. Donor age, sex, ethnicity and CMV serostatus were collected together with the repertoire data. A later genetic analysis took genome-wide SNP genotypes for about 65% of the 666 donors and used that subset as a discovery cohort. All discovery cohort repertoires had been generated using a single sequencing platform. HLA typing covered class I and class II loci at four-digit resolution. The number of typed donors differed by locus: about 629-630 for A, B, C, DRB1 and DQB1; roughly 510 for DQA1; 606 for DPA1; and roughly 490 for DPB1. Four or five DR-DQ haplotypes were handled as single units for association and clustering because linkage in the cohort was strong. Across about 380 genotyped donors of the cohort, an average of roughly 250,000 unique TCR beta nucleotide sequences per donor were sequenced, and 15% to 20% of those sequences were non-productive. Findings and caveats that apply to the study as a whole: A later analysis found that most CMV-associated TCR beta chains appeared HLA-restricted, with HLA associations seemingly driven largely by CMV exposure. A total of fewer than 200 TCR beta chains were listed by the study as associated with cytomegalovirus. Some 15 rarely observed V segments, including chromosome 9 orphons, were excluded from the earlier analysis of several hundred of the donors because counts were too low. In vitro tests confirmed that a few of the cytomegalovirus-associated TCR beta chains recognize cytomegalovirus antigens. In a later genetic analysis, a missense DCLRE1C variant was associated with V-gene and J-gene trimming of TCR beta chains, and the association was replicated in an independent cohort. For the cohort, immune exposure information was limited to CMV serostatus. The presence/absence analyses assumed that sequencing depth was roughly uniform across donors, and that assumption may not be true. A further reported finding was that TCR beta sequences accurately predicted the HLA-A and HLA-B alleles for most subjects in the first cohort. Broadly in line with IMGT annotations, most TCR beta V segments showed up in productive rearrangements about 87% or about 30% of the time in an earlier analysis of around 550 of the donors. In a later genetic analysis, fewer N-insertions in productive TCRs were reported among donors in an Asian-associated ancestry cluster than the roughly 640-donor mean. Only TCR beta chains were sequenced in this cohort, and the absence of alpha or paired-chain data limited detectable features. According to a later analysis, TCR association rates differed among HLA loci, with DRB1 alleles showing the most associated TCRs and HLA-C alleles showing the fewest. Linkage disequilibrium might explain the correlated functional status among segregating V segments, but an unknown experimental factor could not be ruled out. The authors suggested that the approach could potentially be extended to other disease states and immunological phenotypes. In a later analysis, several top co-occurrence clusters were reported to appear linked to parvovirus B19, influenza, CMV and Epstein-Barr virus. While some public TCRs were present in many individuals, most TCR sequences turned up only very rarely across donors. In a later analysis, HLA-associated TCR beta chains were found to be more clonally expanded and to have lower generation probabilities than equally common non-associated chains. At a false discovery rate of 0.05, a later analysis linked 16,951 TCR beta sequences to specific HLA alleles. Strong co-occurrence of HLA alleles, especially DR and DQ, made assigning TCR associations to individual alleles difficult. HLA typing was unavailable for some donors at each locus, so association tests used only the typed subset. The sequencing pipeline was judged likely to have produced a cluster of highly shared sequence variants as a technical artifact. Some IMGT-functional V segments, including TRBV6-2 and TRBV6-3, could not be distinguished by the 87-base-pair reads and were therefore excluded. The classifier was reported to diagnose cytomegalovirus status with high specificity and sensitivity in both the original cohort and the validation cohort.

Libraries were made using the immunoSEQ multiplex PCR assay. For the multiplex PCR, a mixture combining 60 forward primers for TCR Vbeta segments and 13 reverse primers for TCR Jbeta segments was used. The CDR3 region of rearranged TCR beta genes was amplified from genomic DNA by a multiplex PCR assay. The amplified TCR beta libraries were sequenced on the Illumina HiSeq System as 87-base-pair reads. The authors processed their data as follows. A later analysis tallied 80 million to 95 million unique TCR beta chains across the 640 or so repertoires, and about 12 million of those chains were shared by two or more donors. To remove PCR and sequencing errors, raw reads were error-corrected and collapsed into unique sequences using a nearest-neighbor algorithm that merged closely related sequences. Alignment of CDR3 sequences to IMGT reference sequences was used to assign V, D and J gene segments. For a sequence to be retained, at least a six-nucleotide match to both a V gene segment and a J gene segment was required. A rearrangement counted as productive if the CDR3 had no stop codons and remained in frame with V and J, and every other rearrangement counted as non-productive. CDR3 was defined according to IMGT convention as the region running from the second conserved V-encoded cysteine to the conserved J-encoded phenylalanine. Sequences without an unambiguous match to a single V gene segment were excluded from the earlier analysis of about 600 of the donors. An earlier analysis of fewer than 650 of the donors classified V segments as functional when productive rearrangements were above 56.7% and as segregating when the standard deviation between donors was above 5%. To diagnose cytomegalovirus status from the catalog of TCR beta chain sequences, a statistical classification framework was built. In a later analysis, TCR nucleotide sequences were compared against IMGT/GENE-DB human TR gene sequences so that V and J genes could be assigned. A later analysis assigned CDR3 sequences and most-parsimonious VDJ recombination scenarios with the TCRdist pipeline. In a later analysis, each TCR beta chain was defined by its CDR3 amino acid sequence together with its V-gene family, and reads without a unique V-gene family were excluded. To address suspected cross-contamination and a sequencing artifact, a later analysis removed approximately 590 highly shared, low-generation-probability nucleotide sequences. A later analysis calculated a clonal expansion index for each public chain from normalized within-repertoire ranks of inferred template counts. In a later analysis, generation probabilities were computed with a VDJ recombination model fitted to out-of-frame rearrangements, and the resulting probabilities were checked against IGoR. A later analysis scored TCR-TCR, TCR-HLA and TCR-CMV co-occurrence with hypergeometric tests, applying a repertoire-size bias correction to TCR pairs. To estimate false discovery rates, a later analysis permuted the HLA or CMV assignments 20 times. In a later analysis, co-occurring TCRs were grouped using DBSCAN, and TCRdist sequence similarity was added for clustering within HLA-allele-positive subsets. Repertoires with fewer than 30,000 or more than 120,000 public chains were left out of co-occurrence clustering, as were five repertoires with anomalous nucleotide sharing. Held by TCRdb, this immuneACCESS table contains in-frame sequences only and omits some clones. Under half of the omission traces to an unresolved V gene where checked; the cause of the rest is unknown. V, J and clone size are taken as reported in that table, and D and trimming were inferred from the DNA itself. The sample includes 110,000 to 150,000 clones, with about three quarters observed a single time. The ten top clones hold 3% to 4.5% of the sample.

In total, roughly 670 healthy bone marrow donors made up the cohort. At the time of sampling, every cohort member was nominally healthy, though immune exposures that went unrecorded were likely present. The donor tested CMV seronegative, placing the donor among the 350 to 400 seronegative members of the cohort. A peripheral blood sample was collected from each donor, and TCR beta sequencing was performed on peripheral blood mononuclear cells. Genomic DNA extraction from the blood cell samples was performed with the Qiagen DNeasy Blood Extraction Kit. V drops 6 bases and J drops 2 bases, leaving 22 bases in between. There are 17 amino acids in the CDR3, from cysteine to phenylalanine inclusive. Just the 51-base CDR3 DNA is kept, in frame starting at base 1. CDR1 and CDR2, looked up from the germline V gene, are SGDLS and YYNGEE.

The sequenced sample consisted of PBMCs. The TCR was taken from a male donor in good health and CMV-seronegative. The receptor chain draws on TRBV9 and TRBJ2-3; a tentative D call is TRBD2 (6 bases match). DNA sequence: TGTGCCAGCACCGGGGGTTTCGGTCCGGGGGTCACAGATACGCAGTATTTT. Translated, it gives CASTGGFGPGVTDTQYF.